This T cell receptor (beta chain) was profiled in a study of a mutant IDH1 vaccine in newly diagnosed glioma. On the study more broadly: Treated patients were roughly 62% male, around 40% female, mean age around 40 years. Earlier treatment was radiotherapy, temozolomide, or both, with most getting both. Study findings and constraints: Seemingly, top peripheral T cell clonotype changes bore no relation to pseudoprogression.

This sample's time point: week 5, during vaccination. Topical imiquimod was applied with each vaccine dose, which held 300 ug of mutant IDH1 20-mer peptide. Remarks on this clone: The antigen remains unidentified.

Germline values: CDR1 SNHLY, CDR2 FYNNEI. The ends were cut back, 5 bases at V and 4 bases at J, with 8 bases in the middle. CDR3 length: 12 residues. Sequencing was performed with immunoSEQ multiplex PCR; in TCRdb, only in-frame clones are kept and a portion is missing. This sample carries more than 25,000 clones, about nine tenths of them seen once, and the ten largest clones take about 3.5%. The source of this sequence is a woman aged 35 to 49 with glioma. Some clones in this sample may be carry-over from other donors' samples. The sequenced sample was peripheral blood mononuclear cells (PBMCs), obtained from a glioma patient whose treatment included an IDH1 peptide vaccine. The gene calls are TRBV2 and TRBJ2-5; D assignment may be TRBD1 or TRBD2 (5 bases each). CDR3 amino acids: CASSPGTETQYF. CDR3 bases: TGTGCCAGCAGTCCAGGGACAGAGACCCAGTACTTC.